Detailed here is one T cell receptor beta chain. The data derive from a study of blood T cell repertoires in COVID-19. The method was immunoSEQ multiplex PCR; TCRdb's version includes in-frame clones alone and lacks a portion of them. Of 400,000 to 450,000 clones listed, approximately 90% are singletons. Germline-derived CDR1 and CDR2 are LGHDT and YNNKEL (reference sequence). V lost 1 base and J lost 1, with 6 bases in between. The CDR3 totals 14 residues. Those enrolled in Seattle joined during active infection and were followed longitudinally afterward. The chain couples TRBV3-1 (or the pseudogene TRBV3-2) to TRBJ2-3; D is unresolved. This TCR was sampled from a man between 18 and 35 years old with COVID-19, enrolled during active disease. The material sequenced was peripheral blood. For the CDR3, the DNA is TGTGCCAGCAGCCAAGTACGGGGCACAGATACGCAGTATTTT. This translates into CASSQVRGTDTQYF.